This T cell receptor (beta chain) was documented in a study of Ad26.COV2.S vaccination and SARS-CoV-2 variants. As for treatment: 15 to 20 received Ad26.COV2.S at low or high dose, single or two shots; a few received placebo; per-sample allocation not given. Material that was analyzed had been drawn on day 63 after the first vaccine or placebo injection. Clones were sequenced by immunoSEQ multiplex PCR, and TCRdb holds only the in-frame ones, with some missing. This sample carries about 440,000 clones, around 90% of them seen once, and the ten largest clones take approximately 4.3%. The source of this sequence is a person between 18 and 65 years old who received the Ad26.COV2.S COVID-19 vaccine or a placebo. The source was peripheral blood, collected in a trial of Ad26.COV2.S vaccine versus placebo.

The chain's CDR3 is CASSMPGGPSSEQYF. The CDR3 DNA is TGTGCCAGTAGTATGCCGGGAGGGCCGTCAAGCGAGCAGTACTTC. The chain carries TRBV19 and TRBJ2-7, with 8 bases that match TRBD2. Germline values: CDR1 LNHDA, CDR2 SQIVND (reference sequence). This CDR3 is built from 15 residues. The V gene end was trimmed by 3 bases and the J gene end by 6 bases; junction bases not matched to a gene: 10.